The sequence of this T cell receptor (beta chain) was determined in a study of long-term antiretroviral therapy in people with HIV. V was clipped by 1 base and J by 7 bases, with 6 bases between them. In germline, CDR1 is DFQATT, CDR2 SNEGSKA (reference sequence). This CDR3 comprises 11 residues. Runs used v3.0 of the immunoSEQ assay and were done at survey level. Some clones are missing from TCRdb's copy, which holds only in-frame ones; the method was immunoSEQ multiplex PCR. The table has roughly 17,000 clones, approximately 85% seen once. This chain connects TRBV20-1 to TRBJ2-3; D is undetermined. The input for sequencing was unsorted PBMCs, taken 0.5 years after starting antiretroviral therapy. This receptor was obtained from a woman between 40 and 55 years old with HIV. This CDR3 reads CSARGPNTQYF. The CDR3 bases are TGCAGTGCTAGAGGGCCGAATACGCAGTATTTT.